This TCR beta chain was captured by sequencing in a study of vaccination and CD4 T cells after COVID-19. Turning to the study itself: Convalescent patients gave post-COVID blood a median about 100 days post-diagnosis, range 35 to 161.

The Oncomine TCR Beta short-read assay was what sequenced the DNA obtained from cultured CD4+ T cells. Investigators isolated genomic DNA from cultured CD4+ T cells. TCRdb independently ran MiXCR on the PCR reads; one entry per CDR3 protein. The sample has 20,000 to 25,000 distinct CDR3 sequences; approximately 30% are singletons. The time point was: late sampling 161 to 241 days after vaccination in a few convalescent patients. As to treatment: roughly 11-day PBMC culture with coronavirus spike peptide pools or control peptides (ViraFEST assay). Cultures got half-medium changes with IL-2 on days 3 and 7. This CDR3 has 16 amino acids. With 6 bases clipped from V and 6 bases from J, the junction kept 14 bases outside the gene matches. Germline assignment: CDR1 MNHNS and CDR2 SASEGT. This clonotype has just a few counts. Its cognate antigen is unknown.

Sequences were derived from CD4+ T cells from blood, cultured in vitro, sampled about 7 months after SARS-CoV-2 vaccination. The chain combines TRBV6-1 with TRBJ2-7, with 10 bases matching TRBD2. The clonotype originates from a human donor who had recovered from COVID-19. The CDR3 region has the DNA TGTGCCAGCAGGCCGACTACTAGCGGGATAAAGGGCGAGCAGTACTTC. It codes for CASRPTTSGIKGEQYF.